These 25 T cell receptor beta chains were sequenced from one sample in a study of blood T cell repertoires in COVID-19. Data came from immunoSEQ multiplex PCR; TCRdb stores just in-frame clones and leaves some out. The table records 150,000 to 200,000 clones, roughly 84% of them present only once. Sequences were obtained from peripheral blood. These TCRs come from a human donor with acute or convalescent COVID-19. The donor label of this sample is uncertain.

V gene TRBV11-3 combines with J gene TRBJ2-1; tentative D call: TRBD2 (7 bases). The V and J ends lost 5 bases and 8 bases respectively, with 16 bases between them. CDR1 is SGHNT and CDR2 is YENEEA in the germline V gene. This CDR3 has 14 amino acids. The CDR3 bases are TGTGCCAGCAGCCAAAAGGGGGGGAGGGATGAGCAGTTCTTC. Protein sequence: CASSQKGGRDEQFF. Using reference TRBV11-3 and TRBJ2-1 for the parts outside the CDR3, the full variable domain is EAGVVQSPRYKIIEKKQPVAFWCNPISGHNTLYWYLQNLGQGPELLIRYENEEAVDDSQLPKDRFSAERLKGVDSTLKIQPAELGDSAVYLCASSQKGGRDEQFFGPGTRLTVL.

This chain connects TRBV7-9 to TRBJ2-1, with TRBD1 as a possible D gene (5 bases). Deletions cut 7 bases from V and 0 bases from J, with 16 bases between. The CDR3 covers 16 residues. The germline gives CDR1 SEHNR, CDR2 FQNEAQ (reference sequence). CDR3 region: CASTRARQSSYNEQFF. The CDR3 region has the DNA TGTGCCAGCACTAGGGCGAGACAGAGCTCCTACAATGAGCAGTTCTTC.

The CDR3 coding sequence is TGTGCCAGCCACATCACCTCTTACGAGCAGTACTTC. Amino acid sequence: CASHITSYEQYF. The chain employs TRBV27 and TRBJ2-7, with D unclear. Germline V lookup: CDR1 MNHEY, CDR2 SMNVEV (reference sequence). Trimming cost V 8 bases and J 4 bases, with 12 bases left between them. The CDR3 is 12 residues long.

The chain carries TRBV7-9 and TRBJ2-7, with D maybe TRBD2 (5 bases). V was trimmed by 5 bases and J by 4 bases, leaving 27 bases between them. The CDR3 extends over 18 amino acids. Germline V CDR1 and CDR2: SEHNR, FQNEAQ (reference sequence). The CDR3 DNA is TGTGCCAGCAGCCTAGGTTGGGGTGAAGGGAGAAGTGGTTACGAGCAGTACTTC. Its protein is CASSLGWGEGRSGYEQYF.

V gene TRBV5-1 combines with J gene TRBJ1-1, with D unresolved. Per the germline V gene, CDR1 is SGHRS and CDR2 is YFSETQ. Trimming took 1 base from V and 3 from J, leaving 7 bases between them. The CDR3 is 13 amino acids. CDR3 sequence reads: CASSLRGDTEAFF. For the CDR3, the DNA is TGCGCCAGCAGCTTGCGGGGTGACACTGAAGCTTTCTTT.

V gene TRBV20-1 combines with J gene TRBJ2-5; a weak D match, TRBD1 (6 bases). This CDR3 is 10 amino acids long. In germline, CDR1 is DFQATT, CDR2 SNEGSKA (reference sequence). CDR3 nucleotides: TGCGGCGCAGGGGTGGGGACCCAGTACTTC. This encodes CGAGVGTQYF.

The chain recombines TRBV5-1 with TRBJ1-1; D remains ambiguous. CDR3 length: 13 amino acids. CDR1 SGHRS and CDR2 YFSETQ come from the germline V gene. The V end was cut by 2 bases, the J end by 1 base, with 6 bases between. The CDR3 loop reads CASSFRQNTEAFF. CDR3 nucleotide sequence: TGCGCCAGCAGCTTTCGACAGAACACTGAAGCTTTCTTT.

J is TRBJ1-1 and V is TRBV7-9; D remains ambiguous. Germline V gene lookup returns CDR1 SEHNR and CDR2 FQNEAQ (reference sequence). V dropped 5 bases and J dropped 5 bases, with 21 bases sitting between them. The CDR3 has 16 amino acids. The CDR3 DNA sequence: TGTGCCAGCAGCATACTTTCGACGGGCCGGGGTACTGAAGCTTTCTTT. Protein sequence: CASSILSTGRGTEAFF. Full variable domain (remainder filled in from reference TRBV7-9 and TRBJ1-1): DTGVSQNPRHKITKRGQNVTFRCDPISEHNRLYWYRQTLGQGPEFLTYFQNEAQLEKSRLLSDRFSAERPKGSFSTLEIQRTEQGDSAMYLCASSILSTGRGTEAFFGQGTRLTVV.

The CDR3 nucleotides read TGTGCCAGCAGCCAGAGAACACCACAGGGTGCACAGGGTTACGAGCAGTACTTC. Protein sequence: CASSQRTPQGAQGYEQYF. This rearrangement joins TRBV11-2 to TRBJ2-7; TRBD1 might be the D (6 bases). V was trimmed by 5 bases and J by 4 bases, leaving 27 bases between them. The CDR3 consists of 18 residues. CDR1 and CDR2 (germline): SGHAT, FQNNGV.

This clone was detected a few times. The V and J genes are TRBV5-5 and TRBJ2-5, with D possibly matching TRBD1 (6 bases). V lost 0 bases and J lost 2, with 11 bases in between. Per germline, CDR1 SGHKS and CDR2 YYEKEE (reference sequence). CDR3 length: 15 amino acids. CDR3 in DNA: TGTGCCAGCAGCTTGGCCGTGGGGGCTCAAGAGACCCAGTACTTC. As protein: CASSLAVGAQETQYF.

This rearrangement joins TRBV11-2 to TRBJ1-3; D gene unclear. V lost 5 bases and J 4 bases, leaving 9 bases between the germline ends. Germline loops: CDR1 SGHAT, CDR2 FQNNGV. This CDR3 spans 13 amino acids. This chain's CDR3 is CASSPSGGNTIYF. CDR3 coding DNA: TGTGCCAGCAGCCCCTCGGGAGGAAACACCATATATTTT.

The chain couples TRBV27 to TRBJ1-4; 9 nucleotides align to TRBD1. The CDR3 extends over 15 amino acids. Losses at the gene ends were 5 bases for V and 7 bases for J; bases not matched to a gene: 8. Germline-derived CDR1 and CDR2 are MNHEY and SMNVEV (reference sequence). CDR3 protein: CASSPSGTGFEKLFF. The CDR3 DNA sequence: TGTGCCAGCAGTCCGTCCGGGACAGGGTTTGAAAAACTGTTTTTT.

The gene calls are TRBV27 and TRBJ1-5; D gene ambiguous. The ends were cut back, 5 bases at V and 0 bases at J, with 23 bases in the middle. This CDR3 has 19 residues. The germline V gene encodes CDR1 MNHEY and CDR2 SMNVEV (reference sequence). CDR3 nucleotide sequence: TGTGCCAGCAGTATATACCCCCCTGGGCAGGCTGATAGCAATCAGCCCCAGCATTTT. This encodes CASSIYPPGQADSNQPQHF.

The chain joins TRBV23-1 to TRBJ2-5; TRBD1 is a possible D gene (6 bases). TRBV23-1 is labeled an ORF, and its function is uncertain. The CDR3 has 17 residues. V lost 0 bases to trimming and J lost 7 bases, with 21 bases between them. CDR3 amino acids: CASSQSIEGVDGVTQYF. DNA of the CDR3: TGCGCCAGCAGTCAATCGATCGAGGGGGTGGATGGAGTGACCCAGTACTTC.

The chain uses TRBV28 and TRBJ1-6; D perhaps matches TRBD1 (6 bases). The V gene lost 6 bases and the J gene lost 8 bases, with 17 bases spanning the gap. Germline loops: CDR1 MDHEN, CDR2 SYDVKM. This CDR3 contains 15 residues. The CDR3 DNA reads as TGTGCCAGCAGCCGCACTGGACAGACTTATTCACCCCTCCACTTT. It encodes CASSRTGQTYSPLHF.

The CDR3 nucleotides read TGTGCCAGCTCAGCTCCAGGGGCAACTAATGAAAAACTGTTTTTT. It encodes CASSAPGATNEKLFF. The chain recombines TRBV18 with TRBJ1-4; possibly TRBD1 for D (6 bases). This CDR3 comprises 15 residues. From germline, CDR1 is KGHSH and CDR2 LQKENI. Trimming pared 5 bases from V and 0 bases from J, leaving 10 bases between. The variable domain in full, with the rest retrieved from reference TRBV18 and TRBJ1-4, is NAGVMQNPRHLVRRRGQEARLRCSPMKGHSHVYWYRQLPEEGLKFMVYLQKENIIDESGMPKERFSAEFPKEGPSILRIQQVVRGDSAAYFCASSAPGATNEKLFFGSGTQLSVL.

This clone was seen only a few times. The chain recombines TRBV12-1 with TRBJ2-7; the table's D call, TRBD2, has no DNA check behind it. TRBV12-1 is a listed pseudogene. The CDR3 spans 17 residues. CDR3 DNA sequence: TGTGCCAGCAGCTTAGTCTCCGGGACTAGCGGGATTTACGAGCAGTACTTC. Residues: CASSLVSGTSGIYEQYF.

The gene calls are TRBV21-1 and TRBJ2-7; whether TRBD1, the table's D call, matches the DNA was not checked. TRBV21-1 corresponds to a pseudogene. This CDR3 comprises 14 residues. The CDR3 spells CASSKEGTAYEQYF. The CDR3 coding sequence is TGTGCCAGCAGCAAAGAGGGGACAGCCTACGAGCAGTACTTC.

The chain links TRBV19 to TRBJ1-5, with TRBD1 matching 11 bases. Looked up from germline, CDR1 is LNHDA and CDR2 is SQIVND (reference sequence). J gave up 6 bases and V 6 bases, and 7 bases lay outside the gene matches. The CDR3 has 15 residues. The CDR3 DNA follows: TGTGCCAGTAGCGAGGGGACAGGGGGAGGTCAGCCCCAGCATTTT. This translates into CASSEGTGGGQPQHF.

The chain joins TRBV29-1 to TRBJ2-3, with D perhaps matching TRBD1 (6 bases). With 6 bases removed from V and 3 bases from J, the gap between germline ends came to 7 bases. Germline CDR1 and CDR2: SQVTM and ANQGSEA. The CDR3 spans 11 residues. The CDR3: CSVGHTDTQYF. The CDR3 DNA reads TGCAGCGTGGGACATACAGATACGCAGTATTTT.

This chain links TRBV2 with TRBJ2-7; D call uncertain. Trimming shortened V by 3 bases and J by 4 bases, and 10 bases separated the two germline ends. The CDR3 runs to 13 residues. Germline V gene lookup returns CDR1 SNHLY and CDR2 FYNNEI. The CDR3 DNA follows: TGTGCCAGCAGTGAGAGTAGCCGTTACGAGCAGTACTTC. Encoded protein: CASSESSRYEQYF.

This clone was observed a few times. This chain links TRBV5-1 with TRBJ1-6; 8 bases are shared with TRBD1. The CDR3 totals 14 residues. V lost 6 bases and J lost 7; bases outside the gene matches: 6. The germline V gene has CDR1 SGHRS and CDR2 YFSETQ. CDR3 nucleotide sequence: TGCGCCAGCACGCCCGGGGACAGGAATTCACCCCTCCACTTT. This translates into CASTPGDRNSPLHF.

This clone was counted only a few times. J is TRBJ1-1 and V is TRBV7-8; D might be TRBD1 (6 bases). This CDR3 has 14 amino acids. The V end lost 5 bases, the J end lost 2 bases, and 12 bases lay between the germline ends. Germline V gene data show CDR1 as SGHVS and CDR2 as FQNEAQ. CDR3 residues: CASSRPGVNTEAFF. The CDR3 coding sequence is TGTGCCAGCAGCCGTCCAGGGGTTAACACTGAAGCTTTCTTT.

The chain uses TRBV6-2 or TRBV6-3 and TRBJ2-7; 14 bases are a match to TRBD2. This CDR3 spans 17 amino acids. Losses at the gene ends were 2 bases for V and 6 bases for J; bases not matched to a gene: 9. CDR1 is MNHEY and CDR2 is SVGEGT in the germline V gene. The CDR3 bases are TGTGCCAGCAGTTACCTAAACCCCGGGACTAGCGGGAGCGAGCAGTACTTC. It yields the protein CASSYLNPGTSGSEQYF.

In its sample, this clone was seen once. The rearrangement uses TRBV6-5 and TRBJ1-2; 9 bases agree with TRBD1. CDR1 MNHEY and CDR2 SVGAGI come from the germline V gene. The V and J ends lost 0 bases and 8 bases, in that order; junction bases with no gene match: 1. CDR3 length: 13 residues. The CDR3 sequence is CASSYSGTGGYTF. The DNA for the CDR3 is TGTGCCAGCAGTTACTCCGGGACAGGGGGCTACACCTTC.